This T cell receptor (beta chain) was retrieved from a study of blood T cells in healthy people across ages. This clonotype was seen only a few times. Trimming pared 5 bases from V and 8 bases from J, leaving 12 bases between. This CDR3 is built from 13 residues. The second PCR ran about 6 to 12 cycles with a sample-barcoded 5' primer and J-beta primers. Each sample yielded at least 2.5 million CDR3-containing paired-end reads. In TCRdb, the 5' RACE reads were re-called with MiXCR into one record per CDR3 protein. The table has hundreds of thousands of distinct CDR3 sequences, about 24% seen once. All donors came from Russia, were Caucasian and healthy, and spanned ages roughly 6 to 95.

Sequencing input: blood. The rearrangement joins TRBV12-3 or TRBV12-4 to TRBJ1-4, with D possibly being TRBD1 (6 bases). The receptor comes from a man between 65 and 79 years old in good health. The CDR3 DNA follows: TGTGCCAGCAGTCCCGTGAGGGGGGAAAAACTGTTTTTT. As protein: CASSPVRGEKLFF.